The clone carrying this T cell receptor beta chain was counted many times. Its antigen is still unknown. Expansion lasted 2 to 4 days, with either anti-CD3 antibody OKT3 or CD3/CD28 beads. This entry is derived from a study of beta chain bispecific antibodies for T cell cancers. Study-wide points: The leukemia cells, rather than normal T cells, gave most of the targeted TRBV signal.

TCRdb independently ran MiXCR on the 5' RACE reads; one entry per CDR3 protein. Of about 20,000 distinct CDR3 sequences detected, about 2.7% appear once; the ten largest clones hold approximately 29%. In germline, CDR1 is SNHLY, CDR2 FYNNEI. This CDR3 has 11 residues. V was trimmed by 4 bases and J by 4 bases, leaving 3 bases between them. This sequence originates from a human donor in good health. Some clones in this sample may be carry-over from other donors' samples. The sample consisted of healthy donor T cells cultured with leukemia cells. The rearrangement joins TRBV2 to TRBJ2-3; no definite D call. The CDR3 is CASSASDTQYF. The CDR3 bases are TGTGCCAGCAGTGCCTCAGATACGCAGTATTTT.